The 18 T cell receptor beta chains below all came from one sample that was sequenced in a study of CD8+ T cells in alopecia areata. Treatment of the sample: oral pan-JAK inhibitor, 5-10 mg twice daily. Sequencing used cDNA as its template, made by extracting RNA and reverse transcribing it. This table comes from immunoSEQ multiplex PCR, and its TCRdb copy is limited to in-frame clones, with some not included. This repertoire shows about 180,000 clones, roughly 50% found once; its top ten account for about a tenth. The specimen comprised CD8+ T cells sorted from blood, sampled at week 24, from a patient treated with tofacitinib. The receptor source for this set is a human donor with alopecia areata.

This clone has only a few counts. The V call is TRBV7-2, the J call TRBJ2-1; 11 bases are a match to TRBD2. The germline V gene has CDR1 SGHTA and CDR2 FQGNSA. Trimming took 4 bases from V and 10 from J; bases not matched to a gene: 3. This CDR3 is built from 13 residues. The CDR3 nucleotides read TGTGCCAGCAGCTCCCTAGCGGGGGGAGAGCAGTTCTTC. Amino acid sequence: CASSSLAGGEQFF. The complete variable domain, with remaining parts taken from reference TRBV7-2 and TRBJ2-1, reads GAGVSQSPSNKVTEKGKDVELRCDPISGHTALYWYRQSLGQGLEFLIYFQGNSAPDKSGLPSDRFSAERTGGSVSTLTIQRTQQEDSAVYLCASSSLAGGEQFFGPGTRLTVL.

Concerning this clone: This may arise from a read error, as a much more abundant clone is one base away. This same CDR3 is encoded by further DNA sequences in the sample. This chain links TRBV19 with TRBJ1-5; tentatively, D is TRBD1 (5 bases). CDR3 length equals 14 residues. The V and J ends lost 3 bases and 1 base respectively, with 7 bases between them. CDR1 and CDR2 from the germline V gene are LNHDA and SQIVND (reference sequence). The CDR3 DNA reads TGTGCCAGTAGTATTCGGGACAGCAATCAGCCCCAGCATTTT. Protein product: CASSIRDSNQPQHF.

This clone has only a few counts. The V gene is TRBV9, the J gene TRBJ2-3; TRBD2 agrees at 10 bases. CDR3 size: 15 residues. Germline V gene data show CDR1 as SGDLS and CDR2 as YYNGEE. V trimming: 2 bases; J trimming: 4 bases; junction bases outside the gene matches: 4. Written as DNA, the CDR3 is TGTGCCAGCAGCGTTTCTAGCGGGGGTTCAGATACGCAGTATTTT. This translates into CASSVSSGGSDTQYF.

This clone was observed a handful of times. The rearrangement joins TRBV30 to TRBJ1-2; possible D gene TRBD1, 6 bases. Germline CDR1 reads GTSNPN; CDR2 reads SVGIG (reference sequence). This CDR3 is 12 amino acids long. Trimming stripped 5 bases from V and 5 bases from J, with 12 bases between. DNA for the CDR3: TGTGCCTGGCGCAGGGGAGGATATGGCTACACCTTC. This sequence encodes CAWRRGGYGYTF.

This clone came up a few times. The genes are TRBV15 and TRBJ1-2; maybe TRBD1 (6 bases). Between the trimmed V and J ends, which lost 0 bases and 13 bases, there was a span of 15 bases. This CDR3 has 13 residues. Germline loops: CDR1 LNHNV, CDR2 YYDKDF (reference sequence). CDR3 in DNA: TGTGCCACCAGCAGAGAAAGGGGGGACAAGTCCACCTTC. Translated, it gives CATSRERGDKSTF.

In this sample, this clone turned up a few times. J is TRBJ1-1 and V is TRBV30; D uncertain. The V gene's germline CDR1 is GTSNPN and CDR2 SVGIG (reference sequence). This CDR3 region has 11 residues. V was trimmed by 7 bases and J by 6 bases, leaving 12 bases between them. DNA for the CDR3: TGTGCCTTCCGGGATCGGGCTGAAGCTTTCTTT. Its translation: CAFRDRAEAFF.

This clone occurred a few times. The chain is built from TRBV2 and TRBJ2-1; 7 bases are a match to TRBD1. With 5 bases clipped from V and 3 bases from J, the junction kept 7 bases outside the gene matches. The CDR3 length is 15 residues. The germline gives CDR1 SNHLY, CDR2 FYNNEI. The CDR3 nucleotides read TGTGCCAGCAGTTCCGGGACAGAAAGCTACAATGAGCAGTTCTTC. This sequence encodes CASSSGTESYNEQFF.

DNA for the CDR3: TGTGCCAGTATGTGGGGGACTTTGAGCACTGAAGCTTTCTTT. Protein product: CASMWGTLSTEAFF. The chain is built from TRBV19 and TRBJ1-1; D may be TRBD1 (5 bases). The CDR3 is made up of 14 amino acids. Germline lookup yields CDR1 LNHDA and CDR2 SQIVND (reference sequence). V lost 7 bases and J lost 4, with 16 bases in between.

V is TRBV7-3 and J is TRBJ2-7; D possibly corresponds to TRBD2 (5 bases). The germline V gene encodes CDR1 SGHTA and CDR2 FQGTGA. This CDR3 spans 13 amino acids. Trimming cost V 5 bases and J 5 bases, with 13 bases left between them. CDR3 in amino acids: CASSHLAANEQYF. The CDR3 DNA is TGTGCCAGCAGCCATCTAGCAGCTAACGAGCAGTACTTC. Supplemented by reference TRBV7-3 and TRBJ2-7, the full variable domain reads GAGVSQTPSNKVTEKGKYVELRCDPISGHTALYWYRQSLGQGPEFLIYFQGTGAADDSGLPNDRFFAVRPEGSVSTLKIQRTERGDSAVYLCASSHLAANEQYFGPGTRLTVT.

The genes are TRBV7-9 and TRBJ1-2; D not certain. The CDR3 has 15 residues. The V end was cut by 5 bases, the J end by 6 bases, with 19 bases between. Germline-derived CDR1 and CDR2 are SEHNR and FQNEAQ (reference sequence). Written as DNA, the CDR3 is TGTGCCAGCAGCCCCCAGTCAAACGGGATACATGGCTACACCTTC. Residues: CASSPQSNGIHGYTF.

This chain joins TRBV7-6 and TRBJ2-7; TRBD1 agrees at 8 bases. V lost 3 bases, J lost 0 bases, and 4 bases stayed unmatched. Germline CDR1 is SGHVS and CDR2 is FNYEAQ. This CDR3 comprises 15 residues. The CDR3 protein is CASSFGTGYSYEQYF. The CDR3 nucleotides are TGTGCCAGCAGCTTCGGGACAGGCTACTCCTACGAGCAGTACTTC.

This clone was found a few times. The rearrangement joins TRBV30 to TRBJ2-3; 9 nucleotides align to TRBD2. The length of the CDR3 is 14 residues. The V and J ends lost 1 base and 2 bases, in that order; junction bases with no gene match: 1. Germline V gives CDR1 GTSNPN, CDR2 SVGIG (reference sequence). The CDR3 coding sequence is TGTGCCTGGAGTGCTAGCGGGACCACAGATACGCAGTATTTT. Amino acids: CAWSASGTTDTQYF.

Only one count was recorded for this clone. The chain employs TRBV6-5 and TRBJ2-7; D gene unclear. The CDR3 spans 13 residues. Germline lookup yields CDR1 MNHEY and CDR2 SVGAGI. Trimming pared 2 bases from V and 3 bases from J, leaving 8 bases between. The CDR3 protein is CASSYGPNYEQYF. DNA of the CDR3: TGTGCCAGCAGTTACGGACCCAACTACGAGCAGTACTTC.

The genes are TRBV4-3 and TRBJ2-1; D gene ambiguous. With 0 bases removed from V and 4 bases from J, the gap between germline ends came to 13 bases. Germline V lookup: CDR1 LGHNA, CDR2 YSLEER. The CDR3 has 16 residues. In nucleotides, the CDR3 is TGCGCCAGCAGCCAAGATCAAGGTGCCCCTTACAATGAGCAGTTCTTC. Residues: CASSQDQGAPYNEQFF.

The chain joins TRBV27 to TRBJ2-2, with TRBD1 matching 7 bases. Germline CDR1 reads MNHEY; CDR2 reads SMNVEV (reference sequence). V lost 3 bases and J lost 7; bases outside the gene matches: 5. The CDR3 loop spans 14 amino acids. The CDR3: CASSLTGKVGELFF. The CDR3 DNA sequence: TGTGCCAGCAGTTTGACAGGGAAAGTCGGGGAGCTGTTTTTT.

The rearrangement joins TRBV11-2 to TRBJ2-7; D uncertain. V shed 1 base and J shed 2 bases, with 9 bases lying between them. Germline CDR1 reads SGHAT; CDR2 reads FQNNGV. CDR3 length equals 14 residues. The DNA of the CDR3 is TGTGCCAGCAGCTTAGGGGCCGCCGCCTACGAGCAGTACTTC. It encodes CASSLGAAAYEQYF.

This chain connects TRBV15 to TRBJ2-2; a possible D gene is TRBD2 (5 bases). Between the trimmed V and J ends, which lost 5 bases and 6 bases, there was a span of 13 bases. The CDR3 is made up of 14 amino acids. CDR1 is LNHNV and CDR2 is YYDKDF in the germline V gene (reference sequence). CDR3 DNA sequence: TGTGCCACCAGCGACCAACTAGTCTCCGGGGAGCTGTTTTTT. Residues: CATSDQLVSGELFF.

The chain links TRBV11-1 to TRBJ2-1; no clear D gene. The CDR3 runs 12 residues. The germline CDR1 and CDR2 sequences are SGHAT and FQDESV (reference sequence). V lost 5 bases, J lost 9 bases, and 11 bases lay in between. Written as DNA, the CDR3 is TGTGCCAGCAGCCGAGAGAGGAGTGAGCAGTTCTTC. It specifies CASSRERSEQFF.